These 4 T cell receptor beta chains share one sample of origin, sequenced in a study of T cells in Graves' hyperthyroidism and ophthalmopathy. TCR beta CDR3 region amplification was performed from RNA transcripts. Primed by the HTBI set, a first-round RT-PCR was run on the TCR CDR3. In TCRdb, the multiplex PCR reads were re-called with MiXCR into one record per CDR3 protein. Among around 450,000 distinct CDR3 sequences listed, 15% to 18% were seen once. What was sequenced was blood. These receptors were collected from a woman in her late teens or twenties with Graves' hyperthyroidism.

Many counts were recorded for this clonotype. The J gene is TRBJ1-5, the V gene TRBV12-3 or TRBV12-4; the match to TRBD1 covers 10 bases. V shed 3 bases and J 8 bases; nucleotides not matched to a gene: 4. CDR3 length: 14 residues. Here the CDR3 DNA reads TGTGCCAGCAGTTTGGGACAGGGGCTGAAGCCCCAGCATTTT. It codes for CASSLGQGLKPQHF.

The gene calls are TRBV25-1 and TRBJ2-7; D ambiguous. The CDR3 sequence is 15 residues long. CDR1 is MGHDK, CDR2 SYGVNS, per germline. Trimming left V 1 base short and J 6 bases short, with 16 bases between. The CDR3 DNA reads TGTGCCAGCAGTGAATTATCGGTCAGCACGGGCGAGCAGTACTTC. Protein product: CASSELSVSTGEQYF.

At least ten counts were recorded for this clonotype. The chain employs TRBV20-1 and TRBJ2-1; 11 bases agree with TRBD2. V dropped 3 bases and J dropped 4; count of bases not matched to a gene: 8. The CDR3 loop spans 16 amino acids. Per germline, CDR1 DFQATT and CDR2 SNEGSKA (reference sequence). The CDR3 bases are TGCAGTGCTAGCCCCCCTCTAGCGGGAGGTTACAATGAGCAGTTCTTC. Translation: CSASPPLAGGYNEQFF.

The sample holds many counts of this clonotype. J is TRBJ1-5 and V is TRBV27; D is unresolved. The germline V gene encodes CDR1 MNHEY and CDR2 SMNVEV (reference sequence). Between the trimmed V and J ends, which lost 6 bases and 2 bases, there was a span of 14 bases. CDR3 length: 15 residues. CDR3 nucleotide sequence: TGTGCCAGCAGCCCCCGGTCCCGGGGCAATCAGCCCCAGCATTTT. Protein: CASSPRSRGNQPQHF.